This TCR beta chain comes out of a study of identical twins. Regarding the study as a whole: Compared with unrelated sharing, twin-shared out-of-frame alpha sequences had more low-probability sequences. Clonotypes of the beta chain that were abundant in cord blood carried fewer insertions (memory repertoires showed none).

MiXCR, applied by TCRdb to the 5' RACE reads, yields one record per CDR3 protein. The top ten clones hold about 1.8% of a sample with 640,000 or so distinct CDR3 sequences, 6% to 6.5% of them seen once. There are 15 residues in the CDR3. Germline assignment: CDR1 LGHNA and CDR2 YSLEER. Trimming pared 0 bases from V and 3 bases from J, leaving 10 bases between. This clonotype was observed at least ten times. Antigen specificity is unknown. Healthy Caucasians were all of the donors. The sequencing input was naive T cells sorted from blood. The rearrangement links TRBV4-3 to TRBJ2-3, with D unresolved. The clonotype was recovered from a man younger than 35 in good health. Written as DNA, the CDR3 is TGCGCCAGCAGCCAAGAAAGTCGTGAGACAGATACGCAGTATTTT. Translated: CASSQESRETDTQYF.